Each of the 15 T cell receptor beta chains below was sequenced from the same sample in a study of T-cell reconstitution after alpha-beta-depleted transplantation in children. Library preparation (for TCRbeta) was performed with unique molecular identifiers. TCRdb reprocessed the PCR reads with MiXCR, giving one entry per CDR3 protein. Found here are about a million distinct CDR3 sequences, about 29% of them singletons; the top ten hold about 28%. The sample in question was PBMCs, mostly from graft donor cells, obtained 360 days after TCRalphabeta/CD19-depleted stem cell transplant. The receptors stem from a boy younger than two who had a stem cell transplant for SCID, so the T cells may come from the graft donor.

This clonotype was recorded at least ten times. V is TRBV3-1 and J is TRBJ2-7; no definite D call. Germline CDR1 and CDR2: LGHDT and YNNKEL (reference sequence). Trimming left V 4 bases short and J 3 bases short, with 4 bases between. The CDR3 spans 11 residues. This CDR3 reads CASSRYYEQYF. The CDR3 region has the DNA TGTGCCAGCAGCCGCTACTACGAGCAGTACTTC.

V and J are TRBV7-2 and TRBJ1-5; 11 positions agree with TRBD1. The CDR3 is 16 residues long. The germline CDR1 and CDR2 sequences are SGHTA and FQGNSA. V lost 5 bases, J lost 1 base, and 4 bases stayed unmatched. Here the CDR3 reads CASSPGQGGSNQPQHF. The CDR3 DNA reads as TGTGCCAGCAGCCCGGGACAGGGGGGGAGCAATCAGCCCCAGCATTTT.

This clonotype was found a few times. The chain employs TRBV10-3 and TRBJ2-7; 8 bases are shared with TRBD1. There are 14 residues in the CDR3. After removal of 8 bases from V and 3 bases from J, the junction contained 9 bases not matched to a gene. From germline, CDR1 is ENHRY and CDR2 SYGVKD. Here the CDR3 DNA reads TGTGCCATCGGGACAGGTGTGGTAGGCTACGAGCAGTACTTC. Translation gives CAIGTGVVGYEQYF.

The rearrangement uses TRBV20-1 and TRBJ1-2, with unresolved D. CDR3 length: 12 residues. Trimming took 5 bases from V and 3 from J, leaving 10 bases between them. Germline V gene sequence: CDR1 DFQATT, CDR2 SNEGSKA (reference sequence). Written as DNA, the CDR3 is TGCAGTGCTCGGAGGGATGACTATGGCTACACCTTC. This encodes CSARRDDYGYTF.

The genes are TRBV3-1 and TRBJ2-5; 8 nucleotides align to TRBD2. The J segment lost 3 bases and the V segment lost 4 bases, leaving 10 bases of the junction unmatched. The CDR3 consists of 16 residues. Germline CDR1 and CDR2: LGHDT and YNNKEL (reference sequence). CDR3 protein: CASSPPAGGNEETQYF. The DNA for the CDR3 is TGTGCCAGCAGCCCGCCCGCGGGGGGCAATGAAGAGACCCAGTACTTC.

CDR3 sequence: CASSFGTVHGYTF. The CDR3 coding sequence is TGTGCCAGCAGTTTTGGGACGGTTCATGGCTACACCTTC. V usage is TRBV12-3 or TRBV12-4 and J usage is TRBJ1-2, with a possible D match to TRBD1 (5 bases). The CDR3 covers 13 residues. V shed 3 bases and J shed 6 bases, with 11 bases lying between them.

This sequence joins TRBV7-6 and TRBJ2-5; weak D call: TRBD2 (5 bases). V gave up 1 base and J gave up 5 bases, with 14 bases separating them. CDR1 SGHVS and CDR2 FNYEAQ come from the germline V gene. The CDR3 length is 15 residues. The CDR3: CASSLGLAGLETQYF. The CDR3 DNA reads as TGTGCCAGCAGCTTAGGCCTAGCTGGTCTGGAGACCCAGTACTTC.

This clonotype was found a few times. This rearrangement joins TRBV7-2 to TRBJ2-2; a possible D gene is TRBD1 (5 bases). V lost 5 bases and J 6 bases, leaving 13 bases between the germline ends. CDR3 length: 14 residues. From germline, CDR1 is SGHTA and CDR2 FQGNSA. The CDR3 spells CASSPQGGAGELFF. CDR3 nucleotide sequence: TGTGCCAGCAGCCCCCAGGGCGGCGCCGGGGAGCTGTTTTTT.

This sequence joins TRBV3-1 and TRBJ2-5, with TRBD2 matching 7 bases. Trimming removed 2 bases from V and 5 bases from J; junction bases left unmatched: 5. Germline-derived CDR1 and CDR2 are LGHDT and YNNKEL (reference sequence). The CDR3 is 14 amino acids. CDR3 amino acids: CASSQRPGGETQYF. The CDR3 DNA follows: TGTGCCAGCAGCCAAAGGCCCGGGGGGGAGACCCAGTACTTC.

The chain couples TRBV20-1 to TRBJ1-4; TRBD1 might be the D (5 bases). The CDR3 spans 10 residues. Trimming took 6 bases from V and 8 from J, leaving 7 bases between them. Per germline, CDR1 DFQATT and CDR2 SNEGSKA (reference sequence). CDR3 DNA: TGCAGTGCGCCAGGGGAAAAACTGTTTTTT. The encoded protein is CSAPGEKLFF.

This clonotype was observed a single time. This chain links TRBV11-1 with TRBJ2-1; D may be TRBD2 (6 bases). The CDR3 is made up of 16 amino acids. V was clipped by 5 bases and J by 7 bases, with 21 bases between them. Germline assignment: CDR1 SGHAT and CDR2 FQDESV (reference sequence). The CDR3 is CASSPWRALALNEQFF. In nucleotides, the CDR3 is TGTGCCAGCAGCCCGTGGCGGGCACTAGCCCTTAATGAGCAGTTCTTC.

This clonotype was counted only a few times. The chain is built from TRBV5-5 and TRBJ1-1, with TRBD1 matching 8 bases. This CDR3 contains 16 residues. The V and J ends lost 5 bases and 1 base, in that order; junction bases with no gene match: 10. CDR1 is SGHKS and CDR2 is YYEKEE in the germline V gene (reference sequence). This CDR3 is CASRQTGGRKNTEAFF. DNA for the CDR3: TGTGCCAGCAGGCAAACAGGGGGGAGGAAGAACACTGAAGCTTTCTTT.

This clonotype was detected once. The rearrangement joins TRBV5-1 to TRBJ2-6, with D tentatively TRBD2 (6 bases). The germline V and J ends were trimmed by 0 bases and 4 bases, with 11 bases remaining between them. Germline V gives CDR1 SGHRS, CDR2 YFSETQ. The CDR3 consists of 16 residues. Here the CDR3 reads CASSLGLGDGANVLTF. The DNA for the CDR3 is TGCGCCAGCAGCTTGGGACTAGGAGACGGGGCCAACGTCCTGACTTTC.

This clonotype has just a few counts. The chain carries TRBV5-5 and TRBJ2-5; no clear D. CDR3 length: 15 residues. V was trimmed by 1 base and J by 0 bases, leaving 10 bases between them. Germline CDR1 SGHKS, CDR2 YYEKEE (reference sequence). CDR3 nucleotide sequence: TGTGCCAGCAGCTTGAGCCCCAGGTACCAAGAGACCCAGTACTTC. This translates into CASSLSPRYQETQYF.

The chain combines TRBV20-1 with TRBJ1-2; 9 bases are shared with TRBD1. This CDR3 has 14 amino acids. Looked up from germline, CDR1 is DFQATT and CDR2 is SNEGSKA (reference sequence). The CDR3 bases are TGCAGCGCCGAACACAGGGGGCAAGACTATGGCTACACCTTC. Translated: CSAEHRGQDYGYTF.